The next 18 T cell receptor beta chains were all read from a single sample in a study of T cell changes during pregnancy in multiple sclerosis. Data came from immunoSEQ multiplex PCR; TCRdb stores just in-frame clones and leaves some out. The sample lists about 50,000 clones; almost 95% were seen once. Here the sequenced sample was CD8+ T cells from peripheral blood mononuclear cells, taken in the first trimester of pregnancy. The receptors derive from a female donor with multiple sclerosis, enrolled in a pregnancy study.

The rearrangement links TRBV7-9 to TRBJ1-4, with 7 positions matching TRBD1. V gave up 4 bases and J gave up 3 bases; unmatched junction bases: 8. Germline assignment: CDR1 SEHNR and CDR2 FQNEAQ (reference sequence). The CDR3 consists of 16 residues. In nucleotides, the CDR3 is TGTGCCAGCAGCTGGGGAAGGGGGCGAGCTAATGAAAAACTGTTTTTT. It specifies CASSWGRGRANEKLFF.

The CDR3 DNA reads TGTGCCATCAAGCAAGGACAGGAAGCTTTCTTT. Its protein is CAIKQGQEAFF. This chain joins TRBV10-3 and TRBJ1-1; D may be TRBD1 (6 bases). This CDR3 spans 11 amino acids. V was pared by 7 bases and J by 8 bases, with 11 bases between. Germline CDR1 reads ENHRY; CDR2 reads SYGVKD.

A single count supports this clone. The rearrangement joins TRBV2 to TRBJ2-1; unclear D gene. V was clipped by 5 bases and J by 7 bases, with 18 bases between them. Germline V gene lookup returns CDR1 SNHLY and CDR2 FYNNEI. The CDR3 has 15 amino acids. The CDR3 coding sequence is TGTGCCAGCAGTTCTGACTCCTTGGTCGTAAATGAGCAGTTCTTC. Its translation is CASSSDSLVVNEQFF.

V and J are TRBV7-9 and TRBJ1-2; a possible D gene is TRBD1 (6 bases). V was shortened by 5 bases and J by 4 bases, with 14 bases between the two germline ends. The CDR3 has 14 amino acids. Germline V lookup: CDR1 SEHNR, CDR2 FQNEAQ (reference sequence). DNA of the CDR3: TGTGCCAGCAGCGCGCCAGGGGTCTTCTATGGCTACACCTTC. Its protein is CASSAPGVFYGYTF.

The V gene is TRBV7-9, the J gene TRBJ2-3, with 8 nucleotides matching TRBD1. Germline CDR1 reads SEHNR; CDR2 reads FQNEAQ (reference sequence). V lost 5 bases to trimming and J lost 0 bases; unmatched junction nucleotides: 16. The CDR3 covers 19 residues. The DNA for the CDR3 is TGTGCCAGCAGCCCCCCAATGAACAGGGGGTCCTTCAGCACAGATACGCAGTATTTT. Residues: CASSPPMNRGSFSTDTQYF.

In nucleotides, the CDR3 is TGTGCCAGCAGTTGGGGGACAGAGTTCTCCTACGAGCAGTACTTC. Amino acid sequence: CASSWGTEFSYEQYF. This rearrangement joins TRBV6-5 to TRBJ2-7; 7 nucleotides line up with TRBD1. The CDR3 runs to 15 residues. V lost 4 bases and J lost 0; bases outside the gene matches: 6. The V gene's germline CDR1 is MNHEY and CDR2 SVGAGI.

This clone was recorded a few times. The V call is TRBV2, the J call TRBJ2-7; TRBD1 matches 10 bases. The CDR3 extends over 15 amino acids. CDR1 is SNHLY, CDR2 FYNNEI, per germline. The trim removed 6 bases at V and 5 bases at J, leaving 10 bases unmatched. In DNA form, the CDR3 reads TGTGCCAGCAGCTATGGACAGGGGGGGGCCCACGAGCAGTACTTC. Translation: CASSYGQGGAHEQYF.

This clone was observed a handful of times. CDR3 protein: CASSTPAGDRTQYF. CDR3 DNA sequence: TGTGCCAGCAGCACACCGGCCGGGGATCGGACCCAGTACTTC. The chain joins TRBV7-9 to TRBJ2-5; a possible D gene is TRBD2 (5 bases). In germline, CDR1 is SEHNR, CDR2 FQNEAQ (reference sequence). This CDR3 has 14 amino acids. The V and J ends lost 5 bases and 7 bases respectively, with 17 bases between them.

The CDR3 loop is CATSSSSYNEQFF. The CDR3 nucleotides are TGTGCCACCAGCAGCAGCTCCTACAATGAGCAGTTCTTC. V is TRBV15 and J is TRBJ2-1; D call uncertain. The germline CDR1 and CDR2 sequences are LNHNV and YYDKDF (reference sequence). The CDR3 loop spans 13 amino acids. Trimming pared 3 bases from V and 0 bases from J, leaving 3 bases between.

J is TRBJ1-1 and V is TRBV7-9, with D tentatively TRBD1 (5 bases). The germline V gene encodes CDR1 SEHNR and CDR2 FQNEAQ (reference sequence). The length of the CDR3 is 17 residues. V lost 4 bases to trimming and J lost 0 bases, with 18 bases between them. CDR3 in DNA: TGTGCCAGCAGCTCCCCCTGGAGGGGCCCCGTGAACACTGAAGCTTTCTTT. Translating gives CASSSPWRGPVNTEAFF.

The V call is TRBV5-5, the J call TRBJ2-7; D might be TRBD2 (5 bases). The CDR3 contains 16 residues. V lost 1 base to trimming and J lost 4 bases, with 18 bases between them. CDR1 is SGHKS and CDR2 is YYEKEE in the germline V gene (reference sequence). The CDR3 loop reads CASSLSLGVAPYEQYF. CDR3 DNA sequence: TGTGCCAGCAGCTTGAGTCTCGGGGTAGCGCCTTACGAGCAGTACTTC.

In its sample, this clone was seen once. This chain uses TRBV19 with TRBJ1-5; no definite D call. Germline V gene lookup returns CDR1 LNHDA and CDR2 SQIVND (reference sequence). The CDR3 is made up of 15 amino acids. The V end lost 6 bases, the J end lost 0 bases, and 12 bases lay between the germline ends. The CDR3 coding sequence is TGTGCCAGTAGATCCCAGGAATATAGCAATCAGCCCCAGCATTTT. Translated: CASRSQEYSNQPQHF. Drawing the rest from reference TRBV19 and TRBJ1-5, the complete variable domain is DGGITQSPKYLFRKEGQNVTLSCEQNLNHDAMYWYRQDPGQGLRLIYYSQIVNDFQKGDIAEGYSVSREKKESFPLTVTSAQKNPTAFYLCASRSQEYSNQPQHFGDGTRLSIL.

The chain couples TRBV7-9 to TRBJ2-1; the match to TRBD2 covers 10 bases. Germline V gene lookup returns CDR1 SEHNR and CDR2 FQNEAQ (reference sequence). The J segment lost 7 bases and the V segment lost 5 bases, leaving 8 bases of the junction unmatched. CDR3 size: 15 residues. This CDR3 is CASSGTSGIRNEQFF. For the CDR3, the DNA is TGTGCCAGCAGCGGTACTAGCGGGATTAGGAATGAGCAGTTCTTC.

This clone was seen a single time. This CDR3 is CASSVESGAPYEQYF. DNA of the CDR3: TGTGCCAGCAGCGTAGAGAGCGGGGCCCCCTACGAGCAGTACTTC. The chain couples TRBV9 to TRBJ2-7; the match to TRBD2 covers 7 bases. Trimming took 0 bases from V and 2 from J; bases not matched to a gene: 5. The CDR3 has 15 amino acids. Germline CDR1 reads SGDLS; CDR2 reads YYNGEE.

As DNA, the CDR3 is TGTGCCAGCAGTCCCAGGGTAAGAAATCAGCCCCAGCATTTT. It is translated as CASSPRVRNQPQHF. The rearrangement uses TRBV27 and TRBJ1-5; tentatively, D is TRBD1 (5 bases). CDR1 is MNHEY, CDR2 SMNVEV, per germline (reference sequence). The ends were cut back, 5 bases at V and 4 bases at J, with 12 bases in the middle. The CDR3 length is 14 residues.

The chain joins TRBV10-2 to TRBJ2-5, with 9 bases matching TRBD1. The junction had 14 bases not matched to a gene; V was cut back by 5 bases and J by 10 bases. The CDR3 runs 15 residues. The germline V gene encodes CDR1 WSHSY and CDR2 SAAADI. CDR3 amino acids: CASSTRTGDYRGQYF. The CDR3 nucleotides are TGCGCCAGCAGTACACGGACAGGGGATTATAGGGGCCAGTACTTC.

The chain uses TRBV9 and TRBJ2-3; TRBD2 matches at 8 bases. The CDR3 has 17 residues. In germline, CDR1 is SGDLS, CDR2 YYNGEE. J gave up 5 bases and V 0 bases, and 11 bases lay outside the gene matches. The CDR3 bases are TGTGCCAGCAGCGTAGCTGGTAGCGGGACGTATGGAGATACGCAGTATTTT. It specifies CASSVAGSGTYGDTQYF.

The chain recombines TRBV5-1 with TRBJ1-1; D perhaps matches TRBD1 (5 bases). V dropped 0 bases and J dropped 3 bases, with 9 bases sitting between them. Germline CDR1 is SGHRS and CDR2 is YFSETQ. CDR3 length equals 14 residues. The CDR3 DNA is TGCGCCAGCAGCTTGGACAGGAAGGACACTGAAGCTTTCTTT. As protein: CASSLDRKDTEAFF.